This TCR beta chain was captured by sequencing in a study of CD8 T cells in Susac syndrome. The study sequenced TCR beta in blood CD8+ and CD4+ T cells. Germline CDR1 and CDR2: LGHDT and YNNKEL (reference sequence). Trimming left V 4 bases short and J 10 bases short, with 10 bases between. There are 11 residues in the CDR3. Random hexamers were used to reverse transcribe an amount of about 0.45 to 1 ug RNA. Across 54 Vbeta and 13 Jbeta, immunoSEQ multiplex PCR amplified TCR beta CDR3. TCRdb processed the immunoSEQ multiplex PCR reads anew with MiXCR; each CDR3 protein has one entry. Of a few hundred thousand distinct CDR3 sequences listed, over 90% are singletons. This clonotype was recorded only once.

Specimen: CD4+ T cells from PBMCs. The TCR sequence derives from a human donor with Susac syndrome. The chain recombines TRBV3-1 with TRBJ1-1; no firm D call. The CDR3: CASSRVLRAFF. The CDR3 DNA sequence: TGTGCCAGCAGCCGGGTCCTCCGAGCTTTCTTT.